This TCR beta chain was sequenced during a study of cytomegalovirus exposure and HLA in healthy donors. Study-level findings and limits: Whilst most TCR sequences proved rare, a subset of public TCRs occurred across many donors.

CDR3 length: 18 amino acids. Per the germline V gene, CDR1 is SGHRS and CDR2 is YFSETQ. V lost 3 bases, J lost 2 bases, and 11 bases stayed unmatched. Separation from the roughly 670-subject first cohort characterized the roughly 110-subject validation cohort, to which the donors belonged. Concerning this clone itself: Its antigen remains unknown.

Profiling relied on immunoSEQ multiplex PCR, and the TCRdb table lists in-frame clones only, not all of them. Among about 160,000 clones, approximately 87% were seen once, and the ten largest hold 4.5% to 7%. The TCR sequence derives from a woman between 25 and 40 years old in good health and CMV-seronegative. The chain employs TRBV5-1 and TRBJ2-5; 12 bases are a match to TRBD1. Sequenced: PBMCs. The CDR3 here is CASSSGQGAGGLQETQYF. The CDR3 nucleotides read TGCGCCAGCAGCTCGGGACAGGGGGCCGGAGGTTTACAAGAGACCCAGTACTTC.